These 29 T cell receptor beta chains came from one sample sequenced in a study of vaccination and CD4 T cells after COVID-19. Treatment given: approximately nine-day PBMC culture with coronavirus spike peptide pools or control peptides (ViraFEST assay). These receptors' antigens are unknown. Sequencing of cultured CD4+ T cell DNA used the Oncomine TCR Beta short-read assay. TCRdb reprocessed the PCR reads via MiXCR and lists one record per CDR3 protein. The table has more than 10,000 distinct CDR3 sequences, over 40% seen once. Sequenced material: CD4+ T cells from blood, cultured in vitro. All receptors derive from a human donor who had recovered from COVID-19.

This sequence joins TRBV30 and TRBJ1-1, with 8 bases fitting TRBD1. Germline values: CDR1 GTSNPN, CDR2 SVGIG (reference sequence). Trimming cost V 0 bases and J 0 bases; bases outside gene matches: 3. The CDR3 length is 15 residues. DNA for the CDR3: TGTGCCTGGAGTGTCCCGGACAGGGTGAACACTGAAGCTTTCTTT. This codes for CAWSVPDRVNTEAFF.

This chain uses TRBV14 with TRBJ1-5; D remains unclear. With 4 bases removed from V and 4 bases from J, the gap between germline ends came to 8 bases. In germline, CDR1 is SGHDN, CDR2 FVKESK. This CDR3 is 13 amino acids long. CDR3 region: CASSRGINQPQHF. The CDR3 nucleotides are TGTGCCAGCAGCCGAGGTATTAATCAGCCCCAGCATTTT.

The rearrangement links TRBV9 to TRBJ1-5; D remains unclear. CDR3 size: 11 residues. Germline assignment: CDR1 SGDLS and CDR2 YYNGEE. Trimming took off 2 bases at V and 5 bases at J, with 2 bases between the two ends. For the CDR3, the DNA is TGTGCCAGCAGCGTCCATCAGCCCCAGCATTTT. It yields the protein CASSVHQPQHF.

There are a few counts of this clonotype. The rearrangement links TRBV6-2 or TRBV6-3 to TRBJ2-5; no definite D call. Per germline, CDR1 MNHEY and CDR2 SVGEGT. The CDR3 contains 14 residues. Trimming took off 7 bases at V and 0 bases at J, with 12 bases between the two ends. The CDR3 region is CASMAAGHQETQYF. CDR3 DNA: TGTGCCAGCATGGCGGCCGGTCACCAAGAGACCCAGTACTTC.

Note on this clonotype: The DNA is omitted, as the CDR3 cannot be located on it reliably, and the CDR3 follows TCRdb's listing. This CDR3 reads CASSSSTSGRLKQYF. The chain carries TRBV6-5 and TRBJ2-7; no check of the table's D call, TRBD2, against the DNA was made. Germline V CDR1 and CDR2: MNHEY, SVGAGI. The CDR3 is 15 amino acids in total, end residues counted.

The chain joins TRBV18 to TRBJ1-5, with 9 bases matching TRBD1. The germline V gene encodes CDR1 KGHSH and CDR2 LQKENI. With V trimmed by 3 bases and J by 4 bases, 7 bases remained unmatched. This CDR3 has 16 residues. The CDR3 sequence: CASSPFGTGMNQPQHF. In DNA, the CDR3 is TGTGCCAGCTCACCGTTTGGGACAGGGATGAATCAGCCCCAGCATTTT.

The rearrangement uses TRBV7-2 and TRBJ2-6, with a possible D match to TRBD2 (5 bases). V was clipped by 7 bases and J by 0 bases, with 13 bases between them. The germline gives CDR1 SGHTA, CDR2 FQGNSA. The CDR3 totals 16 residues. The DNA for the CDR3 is TGTGCCAGCACCCCTAGCCTACTCTCTGGGGCCAACGTCCTGACTTTC. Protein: CASTPSLLSGANVLTF.

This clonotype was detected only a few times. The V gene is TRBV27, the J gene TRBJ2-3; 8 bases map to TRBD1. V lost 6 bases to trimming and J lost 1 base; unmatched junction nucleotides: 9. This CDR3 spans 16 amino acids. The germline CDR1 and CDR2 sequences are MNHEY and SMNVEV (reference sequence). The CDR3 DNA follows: TGTGCCAGCAGCAACGACAGGGGCGTGGGCACAGATACGCAGTATTTT. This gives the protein CASSNDRGVGTDTQYF.

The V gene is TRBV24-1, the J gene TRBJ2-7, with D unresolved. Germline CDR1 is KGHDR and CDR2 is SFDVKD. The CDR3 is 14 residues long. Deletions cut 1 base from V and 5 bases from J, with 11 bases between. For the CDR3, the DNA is TGTGCCACCAGTGATTTTGGATCCACGGACGAGCAGTACTTC. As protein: CATSDFGSTDEQYF.

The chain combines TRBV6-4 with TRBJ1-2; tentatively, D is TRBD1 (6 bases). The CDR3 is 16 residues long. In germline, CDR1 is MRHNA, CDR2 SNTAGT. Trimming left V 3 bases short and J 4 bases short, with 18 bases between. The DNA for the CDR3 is TGTGCCAGCAGTGAAACGTGGGCCAGGGGTACCTATGGCTACACCTTC. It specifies CASSETWARGTYGYTF.

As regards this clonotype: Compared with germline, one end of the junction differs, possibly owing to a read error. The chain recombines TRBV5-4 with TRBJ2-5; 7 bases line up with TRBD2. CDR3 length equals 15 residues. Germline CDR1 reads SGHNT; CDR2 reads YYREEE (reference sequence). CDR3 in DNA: TGTGCCAGCACCTTGTGGGCGGGAGTAGGCGAGACCCAGTACTTC. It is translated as CASTLWAGVGETQYF.

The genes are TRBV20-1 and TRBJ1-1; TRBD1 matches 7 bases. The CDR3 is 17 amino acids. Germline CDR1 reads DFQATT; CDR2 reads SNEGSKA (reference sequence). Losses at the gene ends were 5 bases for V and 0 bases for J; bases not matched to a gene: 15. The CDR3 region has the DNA TGCAGTGCTTCGAAGGGGGCCCTGAGTCTTCTGAACACTGAAGCTTTCTTT. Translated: CSASKGALSLLNTEAFF.

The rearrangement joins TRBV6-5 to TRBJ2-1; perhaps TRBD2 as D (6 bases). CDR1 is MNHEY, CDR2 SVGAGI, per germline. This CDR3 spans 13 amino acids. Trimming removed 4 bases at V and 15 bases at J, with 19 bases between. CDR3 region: CASSSAGSAIWFF. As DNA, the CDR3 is TGTGCCAGCAGTTCAGCGGGTTCGGCGATTTGGTTCTTC.

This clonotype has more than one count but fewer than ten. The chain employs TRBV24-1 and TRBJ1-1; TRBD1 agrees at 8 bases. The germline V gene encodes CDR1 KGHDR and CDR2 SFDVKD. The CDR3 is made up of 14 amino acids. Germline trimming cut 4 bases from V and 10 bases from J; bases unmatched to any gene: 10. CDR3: CATSDSRTGSIAFF. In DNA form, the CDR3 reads TGTGCCACCAGTGACTCGCGGACAGGGAGTATAGCTTTCTTT.

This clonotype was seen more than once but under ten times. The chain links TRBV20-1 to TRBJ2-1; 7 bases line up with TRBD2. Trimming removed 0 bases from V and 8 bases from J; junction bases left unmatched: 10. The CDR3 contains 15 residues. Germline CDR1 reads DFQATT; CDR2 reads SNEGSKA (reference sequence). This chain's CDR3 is CSARDLAGDLDEQFF. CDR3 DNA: TGCAGTGCTAGAGATTTGGCGGGAGATTTGGATGAGCAGTTCTTC.

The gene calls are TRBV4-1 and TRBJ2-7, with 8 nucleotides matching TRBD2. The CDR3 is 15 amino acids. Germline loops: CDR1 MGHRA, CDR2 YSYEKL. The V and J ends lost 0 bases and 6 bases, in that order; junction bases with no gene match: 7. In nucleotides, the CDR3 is TGCGCCAGCAGCCAAGATCCAGCGGGAGTGCCCGAGCAGTACTTC. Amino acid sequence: CASSQDPAGVPEQYF.

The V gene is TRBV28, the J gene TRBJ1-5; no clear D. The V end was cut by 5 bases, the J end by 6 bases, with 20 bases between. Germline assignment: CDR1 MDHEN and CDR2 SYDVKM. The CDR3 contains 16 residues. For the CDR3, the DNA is TGTGCCAGCAGTCCCCCCGTTACAAGGGCGGGTCAGCCCCAGCATTTT. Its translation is CASSPPVTRAGQPQHF.

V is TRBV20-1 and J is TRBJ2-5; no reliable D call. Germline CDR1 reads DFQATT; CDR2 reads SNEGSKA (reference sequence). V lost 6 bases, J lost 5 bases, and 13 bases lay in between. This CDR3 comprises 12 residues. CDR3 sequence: CSARRILETQYF. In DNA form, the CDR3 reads TGCAGTGCCCGTAGGATTCTGGAGACCCAGTACTTC.

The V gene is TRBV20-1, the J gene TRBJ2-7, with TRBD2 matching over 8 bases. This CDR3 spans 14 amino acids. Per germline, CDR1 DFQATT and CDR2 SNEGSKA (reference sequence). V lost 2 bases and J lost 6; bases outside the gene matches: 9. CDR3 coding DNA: TGCAGTGCTAGAAGGGTCCGGGAGGGGGGCGAGCAGTACTTC. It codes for CSARRVREGGEQYF.

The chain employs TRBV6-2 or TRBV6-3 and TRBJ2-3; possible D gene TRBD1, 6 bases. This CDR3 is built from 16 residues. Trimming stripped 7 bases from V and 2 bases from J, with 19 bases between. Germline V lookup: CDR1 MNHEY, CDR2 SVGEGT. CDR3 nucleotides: TGTGCCAGCAATAAATTGGGGCAGGGGTACACAGATACGCAGTATTTT. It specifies CASNKLGQGYTDTQYF.

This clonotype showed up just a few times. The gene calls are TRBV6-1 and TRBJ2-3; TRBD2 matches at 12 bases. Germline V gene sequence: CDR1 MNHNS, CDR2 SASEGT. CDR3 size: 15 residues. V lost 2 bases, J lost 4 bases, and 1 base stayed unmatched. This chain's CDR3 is CASSELAGGPDTQYF. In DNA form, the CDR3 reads TGTGCCAGCAGTGAACTAGCGGGAGGGCCAGATACGCAGTATTTT.

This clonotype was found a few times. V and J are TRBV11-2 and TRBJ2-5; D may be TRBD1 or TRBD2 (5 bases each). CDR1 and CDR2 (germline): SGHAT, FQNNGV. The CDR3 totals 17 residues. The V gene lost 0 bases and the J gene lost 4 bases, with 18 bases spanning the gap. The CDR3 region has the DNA TGTGCCAGCAGCTTAGATAAGGGGACGGTGGGAAGAGAGACCCAGTACTTC. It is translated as CASSLDKGTVGRETQYF.

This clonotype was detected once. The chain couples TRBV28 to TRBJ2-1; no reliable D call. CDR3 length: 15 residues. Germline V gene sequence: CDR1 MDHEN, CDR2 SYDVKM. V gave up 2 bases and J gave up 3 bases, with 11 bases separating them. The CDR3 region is CASSLGLWGYNEQFF. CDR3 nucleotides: TGTGCCAGCAGTTTAGGGCTATGGGGCTACAATGAGCAGTTCTTC.

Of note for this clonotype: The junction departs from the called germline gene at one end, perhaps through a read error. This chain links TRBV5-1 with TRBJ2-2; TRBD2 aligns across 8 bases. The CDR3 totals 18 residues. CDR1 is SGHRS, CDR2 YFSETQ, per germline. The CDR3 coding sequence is TGCGCCAGCAGCTTGAGGGCCCTAGCGGGTCAGAACACCTGGGAGCTGTTTTTT. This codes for CASSLRALAGQNTWELFF.

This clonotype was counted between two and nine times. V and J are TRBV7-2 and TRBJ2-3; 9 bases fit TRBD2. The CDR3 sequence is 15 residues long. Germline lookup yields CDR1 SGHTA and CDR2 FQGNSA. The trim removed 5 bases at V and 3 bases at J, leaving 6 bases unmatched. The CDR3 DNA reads TGTGCCAGCAGCACCAGGAGCGGGAGGACAGATACGCAGTATTTT. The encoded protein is CASSTRSGRTDTQYF.

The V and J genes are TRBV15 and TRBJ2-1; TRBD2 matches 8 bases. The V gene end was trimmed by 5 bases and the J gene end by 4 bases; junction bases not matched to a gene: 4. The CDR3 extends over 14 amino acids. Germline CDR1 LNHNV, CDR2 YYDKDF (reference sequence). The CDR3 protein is CATSPQREYNEQFF. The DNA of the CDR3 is TGTGCCACCAGCCCCCAGCGGGAGTACAATGAGCAGTTCTTC.

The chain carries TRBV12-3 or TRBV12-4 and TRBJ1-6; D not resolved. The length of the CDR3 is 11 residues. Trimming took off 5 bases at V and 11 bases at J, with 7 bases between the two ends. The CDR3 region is CASSRSTPLHF. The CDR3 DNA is TGTGCCAGCAGTAGAAGTACACCCCTCCACTTT.

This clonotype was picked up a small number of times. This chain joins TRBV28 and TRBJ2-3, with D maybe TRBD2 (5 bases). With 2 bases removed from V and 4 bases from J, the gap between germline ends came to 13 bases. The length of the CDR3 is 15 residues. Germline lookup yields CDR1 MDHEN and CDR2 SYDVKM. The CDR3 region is CASSLGDAGPDTQYF. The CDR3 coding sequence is TGTGCCAGCAGTTTAGGCGATGCGGGCCCAGATACGCAGTATTTT.

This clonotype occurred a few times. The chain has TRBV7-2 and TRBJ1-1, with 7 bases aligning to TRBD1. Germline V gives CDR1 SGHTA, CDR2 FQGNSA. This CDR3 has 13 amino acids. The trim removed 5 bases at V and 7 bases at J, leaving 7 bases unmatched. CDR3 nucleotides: TGTGCCAGCAGCCCCGACAGGGTGGGTGAAGCTTTCTTT. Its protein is CASSPDRVGEAFF.